This passage covers 21 T cell receptor beta chains from one sample sequenced in a study of technical replicates of blood from a few donors. TCRdb's copy holds only in-frame clones and misses some; the assay was immunoSEQ multiplex PCR. The data hold approximately 81,000 clones, with 81% observed a single time. Sequencing was carried out using PBMCs. These receptors originate from a human donor in good health. Some clones in this sample may be carry-over from other donors' samples.

J is TRBJ2-5 and V is TRBV6-6; a weak D match, TRBD2 (6 bases). Trimming took off 2 bases at V and 2 bases at J, with 9 bases between the two ends. Germline V gene sequence: CDR1 MNHNY, CDR2 SVGAGI (reference sequence). The CDR3 sequence is 14 residues long. CDR3 sequence: CASSYVAGQETQYF. The CDR3 bases are TGTGCCAGCAGTTACGTTGCGGGGCAAGAGACCCAGTACTTC.

The rearrangement joins TRBV12-5 to TRBJ2-2; the match to TRBD2 covers 10 bases. V shed 3 bases, J shed 4 bases, and the junction held 2 bases outside the gene matches. The germline V gene encodes CDR1 LGHNT and CDR2 FRNRAP. The CDR3 sequence is 15 residues long. CDR3 DNA sequence: TGTGCTAGTGGTTTCATAGCGGGGGGCACCGGGGAGCTGTTTTTT. Protein product: CASGFIAGGTGELFF.

This clone was detected only once. This chain uses TRBV6-5 with TRBJ2-2, with TRBD2 as a possible D gene (6 bases). V lost 6 bases to trimming and J lost 4 bases, with 9 bases between them. In germline, CDR1 is MNHEY, CDR2 SVGAGI. The CDR3 covers 13 residues. CDR3 amino acids: CASSGTPTGELFF. The CDR3 DNA sequence: TGTGCCAGCAGCGGGACTCCCACCGGGGAGCTGTTTTTT.

The chain carries TRBV7-3 and TRBJ2-5; 9 bases fit TRBD1. Germline values: CDR1 SGHTA, CDR2 FQGTGA. This CDR3 has 15 amino acids. V lost 5 bases, J lost 5 bases, and 9 bases stayed unmatched. CDR3 bases: TGTGCCAGCAGCCCTTCGACAGGGGGAGGGGAGACCCAGTACTTC. Translating gives CASSPSTGGGETQYF.

The rearrangement joins TRBV5-1 to TRBJ2-7, with D tentatively TRBD2 (5 bases). The germline V and J ends were trimmed by 2 bases and 2 bases, with 11 bases remaining between them. Germline V gives CDR1 SGHRS, CDR2 YFSETQ. The CDR3 spans 14 residues. Here the CDR3 reads CASSFEGSPYEQYF. For the CDR3, the DNA is TGCGCCAGCAGCTTCGAGGGATCCCCCTACGAGCAGTACTTC.

The J gene is TRBJ1-3, the V gene TRBV6-5; D is undetermined. Germline-derived CDR1 and CDR2 are MNHEY and SVGAGI. The CDR3 runs 15 residues. Deletions cut 6 bases from V and 0 bases from J, with 12 bases between. Here the CDR3 DNA reads TGTGCCAGCAGATTAGAGGAGAGCTCTGGAAACACCATATATTTT. This encodes CASRLEESSGNTIYF.

V and J are TRBV5-1 and TRBJ2-7, with a weak D call TRBD1 (5 bases). Germline loops: CDR1 SGHRS, CDR2 YFSETQ. With 0 bases removed from V and 5 bases from J, the gap between germline ends came to 15 bases. The CDR3 extends over 15 amino acids. Here the CDR3 reads CASSLAREVENEQYF. CDR3 bases: TGCGCCAGCAGCTTGGCCAGGGAAGTGGAAAACGAGCAGTACTTC.

The V call is TRBV7-2, the J call TRBJ1-1; D perhaps matches TRBD1 (5 bases). The CDR3 is 14 amino acids. With 4 bases removed from V and 3 bases from J, the gap between germline ends came to 12 bases. CDR1 is SGHTA and CDR2 is FQGNSA in the germline V gene. CDR3 residues: CASSSQGVHTEAFF. The DNA for the CDR3 is TGTGCCAGCAGCTCCCAGGGTGTGCACACTGAAGCTTTCTTT.

The chain joins TRBV4-3 to TRBJ2-7; D might be TRBD1 (5 bases). This CDR3 region has 14 residues. Between the trimmed V and J ends, which lost 1 base and 5 bases, there was a span of 12 bases. CDR1 and CDR2 (germline): LGHNA, YSLEER. CDR3: CASSQGAGHDEQYF. DNA of the CDR3: TGCGCCAGCAGCCAAGGTGCAGGGCACGACGAGCAGTACTTC.

This clone was detected once. The gene calls are TRBV15 and TRBJ2-7; D is ambiguous. Germline CDR1 LNHNV, CDR2 YYDKDF (reference sequence). The CDR3 is 15 amino acids. Deletions cut 1 base from V and 0 bases from J, with 10 bases between. Here the CDR3 DNA reads TGTGCCACCAGCAGAGGAAGAGACAACTCCTACGAGCAGTACTTC. It yields the protein CATSRGRDNSYEQYF.

This chain links TRBV7-3 with TRBJ2-7; 9 bases agree with TRBD2. The ends lost 5 bases at V and 0 bases at J; junction bases unmatched: 11. Per germline, CDR1 SGHTA and CDR2 FQGTGA. The CDR3 totals 17 residues. In nucleotides, the CDR3 is TGTGCCAGCAGCCTGGGAGGTAGCGGGGGTGGCTCCTACGAGCAGTACTTC. Its protein is CASSLGGSGGGSYEQYF.

A few counts support this clone. The chain couples TRBV29-1 to TRBJ2-1, with 8 positions matching TRBD2. The CDR3 is 13 residues long. In germline, CDR1 is SQVTM, CDR2 ANQGSEA. V dropped 6 bases and J dropped 4; count of bases not matched to a gene: 5. CDR3 sequence (DNA): TGCAGCGTAGGACTAGCAGGGTACAATGAGCAGTTCTTC. It yields the protein CSVGLAGYNEQFF.

The chain joins TRBV11-2 to TRBJ1-5, with a weak D call TRBD1 (6 bases). This CDR3 has 15 amino acids. CDR1 is SGHAT, CDR2 FQNNGV, per germline. The germline V and J ends were trimmed by 4 bases and 0 bases, with 10 bases remaining between them. CDR3 nucleotides: TGTGCCAGCAGCTCACAGGGTTATAGCAATCAGCCCCAGCATTTT. Its protein product is CASSSQGYSNQPQHF.

The chain is built from TRBV30 and TRBJ2-7; 10 nucleotides agree with TRBD1. V lost 4 bases, J lost 2 bases, and 23 bases stayed unmatched. The CDR3 is 20 residues long. Germline V gene sequence: CDR1 GTSNPN, CDR2 SVGIG (reference sequence). CDR3 loop: CAWKSLPGVYGDRGTYEQYF. For the CDR3, the DNA is TGTGCCTGGAAAAGCCTCCCCGGGGTGTACGGGGACAGGGGTACCTACGAGCAGTACTTC. The variable domain in full, with the rest retrieved from reference TRBV30 and TRBJ2-7, is SQTIHQWPATLVQPVGSPLSLECTVEGTSNPNLYWYRQAAGRGLQLLFYSVGIGQISSEVPQNLSASRPQDRQFILSSKKLLLSDSGFYLCAWKSLPGVYGDRGTYEQYFGPGTRLTVT.

The gene calls are TRBV6-5 and TRBJ1-5; no definite D call. This CDR3 has 15 residues. Germline CDR1 and CDR2: MNHEY and SVGAGI. The V end lost 4 bases, the J end lost 1 base, and 11 bases lay between the germline ends. CDR3 DNA: TGTGCCAGCAGTTCCGTACGCGGCAGCAATCAGCCCCAGCATTTT. It is translated as CASSSVRGSNQPQHF.

The V call is TRBV19, the J call TRBJ2-1; 7 bases are shared with TRBD2. Germline CDR1 is LNHDA and CDR2 is SQIVND (reference sequence). This CDR3 is built from 14 residues. V dropped 4 bases and J dropped 8; count of bases not matched to a gene: 8. The CDR3 DNA sequence: TGTGCCAGTAGTACCGGGAGGACAACACATGAGCAGTTCTTC. It encodes CASSTGRTTHEQFF. Full variable domain (outside the CDR3, taken from reference TRBV19 and TRBJ2-1): DGGITQSPKYLFRKEGQNVTLSCEQNLNHDAMYWYRQDPGQGLRLIYYSQIVNDFQKGDIAEGYSVSREKKESFPLTVTSAQKNPTAFYLCASSTGRTTHEQFFGPGTRLTVL.

This clone was seen only a few times. The chain combines TRBV5-8 with TRBJ1-6; possible D gene TRBD1, 6 bases. In germline, CDR1 is SGHTS, CDR2 YDEGEE. V lost 0 bases and J lost 7, with 11 bases in between. This CDR3 spans 15 amino acids. CDR3 in amino acids: CASSLGQVRNSPLHF. CDR3 in DNA: TGTGCCAGCAGCTTGGGACAGGTTCGGAATTCACCCCTCCACTTT. Based on the CDR3 plus reference TRBV5-8 and TRBJ1-6, the full variable domain is EAGVTQSPTHLIKTRGQQATLRCSPISGHTSVYWYQQALGLGLQFLLWYDEGEERNRGNFPPRFSGRQFPNYSSELNVNALELEDSALYLCASSLGQVRNSPLHFGNGTRLTVT.

V and J are TRBV7-9 and TRBJ2-7; TRBD2 aligns across 13 bases. CDR3 length: 15 residues. The junction had 1 base not matched to a gene; V was cut back by 3 bases and J by 2 bases. CDR1 is SEHNR, CDR2 FQNEAQ, per germline (reference sequence). CDR3 protein: CASSLGLAGTYEQYF. The DNA of the CDR3 is TGTGCCAGCAGCTTGGGACTAGCGGGAACCTACGAGCAGTACTTC.

DNA for the CDR3: TGTGCCAGCAGCCCCTACCCAGGGGCGAGCTATGGCTACACCTTC. Protein sequence: CASSPYPGASYGYTF. This sequence joins TRBV27 and TRBJ1-2; D is possibly TRBD1 (6 bases). Trimming stripped 6 bases from V and 4 bases from J, with 18 bases between. The germline V gene has CDR1 MNHEY and CDR2 SMNVEV (reference sequence). The CDR3 consists of 15 residues.

The CDR3 coding sequence is TGTGCCAGTAGACTAGCTTTGGAGACCCAGTACTTC. Translation gives CASRLALETQYF. The rearrangement joins TRBV5-4 to TRBJ2-5; 7 bases agree with TRBD2. The CDR3 loop spans 12 amino acids. Germline values: CDR1 SGHNT, CDR2 YYREEE (reference sequence). Losses at the gene ends were 8 bases for V and 5 bases for J; bases not matched to a gene: 6.

CDR3 region: CAWSGASSVGETQYF. In nucleotides, the CDR3 is TGTGCCTGGAGTGGAGCGAGCTCAGTGGGAGAGACCCAGTACTTC. The chain links TRBV30 to TRBJ2-5; D not resolved. The CDR3 sequence is 15 residues long. CDR1 GTSNPN and CDR2 SVGIG come from the germline V gene (reference sequence). Deletions cut 1 base from V and 4 bases from J, with 16 bases between.